The 30 T cell receptor beta chains below all came from one sample that was sequenced in a study of blood T cell repertoires in COVID-19. TCRdb keeps only in-frame clones here, not all; method: immunoSEQ multiplex PCR. The sample holds fewer than 35,000 clones, about 91% seen once. The sequenced material came from peripheral blood. The receptors derive from a human donor in a cohort sampled during active COVID-19.

This chain links TRBV19 with TRBJ1-6; D uncertain. CDR3 length: 14 amino acids. The V gene lost 5 bases and the J gene lost 11 bases, with 16 bases spanning the gap. Germline V lookup: CDR1 LNHDA, CDR2 SQIVND (reference sequence). CDR3 in amino acids: CASSPPGSYPPLHF. In nucleotides, the CDR3 is TGTGCCAGTAGTCCGCCCGGGAGTTATCCACCCCTCCACTTT. Based on the CDR3 plus reference TRBV19 and TRBJ1-6, the full variable domain is DGGITQSPKYLFRKEGQNVTLSCEQNLNHDAMYWYRQDPGQGLRLIYYSQIVNDFQKGDIAEGYSVSREKKESFPLTVTSAQKNPTAFYLCASSPPGSYPPLHFGNGTRLTVT.

The gene calls are TRBV6-6 and TRBJ1-1; the D gene is possibly TRBD1 (5 bases). With 5 bases removed from V and 2 bases from J, the gap between germline ends came to 12 bases. The CDR3 is 14 residues long. CDR1 and CDR2 from the germline V gene are MNHNY and SVGAGI (reference sequence). CDR3 bases: TGTGCCAGCAGTCAGACAGAATTTAACACTGAAGCTTTCTTT. Its translation: CASSQTEFNTEAFF.

This clone has a single count. This chain connects TRBV7-2 to TRBJ2-2; no clear D. Trimming shortened V by 1 base and J by 2 bases, and 11 bases separated the two germline ends. The CDR3 totals 16 residues. Germline assignment: CDR1 SGHTA and CDR2 FQGNSA. The CDR3 loop is CASSLGQVVNTGELFF. CDR3 nucleotides: TGTGCCAGCAGCTTAGGGCAGGTGGTTAACACCGGGGAGCTGTTTTTT.

V is TRBV10-1 and J is TRBJ1-2; 7 bases are shared with TRBD1. The CDR3 has 17 amino acids. Germline V gives CDR1 WNHNN, CDR2 SYGVQD (reference sequence). Trimming took 0 bases from V and 4 from J; bases not matched to a gene: 11. CDR3 sequence reads: CASSESLEPGQPYGYTF. CDR3 coding DNA: TGCGCCAGCAGTGAGTCTTTAGAGCCGGGACAGCCCTATGGCTACACCTTC.

The rearrangement links TRBV19 to TRBJ1-4; no firm D call. The CDR3 spans 16 residues. Per the germline V gene, CDR1 is LNHDA and CDR2 is SQIVND (reference sequence). Trimming took off 3 bases at V and 2 bases at J, with 13 bases between the two ends. In nucleotides, the CDR3 is TGTGCCAGTAGTATGTTTTCCGGAGGGACTAATGAAAAACTGTTTTTT. It specifies CASSMFSGGTNEKLFF. The variable domain in full, completed from reference TRBV19 and TRBJ1-4, reads DGGITQSPKYLFRKEGQNVTLSCEQNLNHDAMYWYRQDPGQGLRLIYYSQIVNDFQKGDIAEGYSVSREKKESFPLTVTSAQKNPTAFYLCASSMFSGGTNEKLFFGSGTQLSVL.

Comments on this clone: The germline gene is not matched at one end of the junction; a read error may be the cause. The sample carries other DNA sequences with the same CDR3. The chain has TRBV7-6 and TRBJ1-3; no firm D call. The germline V gene encodes CDR1 SGHVS and CDR2 FNYEAQ. The CDR3 is made up of 12 amino acids. The chain's CDR3 is CASSSLGNTIYF. The CDR3 bases are TGTGCCAGTAGCTCCCTAGGAAACACCATATATTTT. The whole variable domain, remainder taken from reference TRBV7-6 and TRBJ1-3, is GAGVSQSPRYKVTKRGQDVALRCDPISGHVSLYWYRQALGQGPEFLTYFNYEAQQDKSGLPNDRFSAERPEGSISTLTIQRTEQRDSAMYRCASSSLGNTIYFGEGSWLTVV.

The V gene is TRBV19, the J gene TRBJ2-3; tentatively, D is TRBD2 (6 bases). Trimming stripped 6 bases from V and 2 bases from J, with 9 bases between. Germline V gene data show CDR1 as LNHDA and CDR2 as SQIVND (reference sequence). The CDR3 sequence is 13 residues long. CDR3 in DNA: TGTGCCAGTAGCGGAGGGGTCACAGATACGCAGTATTTT. This encodes CASSGGVTDTQYF.

This chain connects TRBV6-5 to TRBJ1-2; 8 bases match TRBD1. Looked up from germline, CDR1 is MNHEY and CDR2 is SVGAGI. J lost 7 bases, V lost 2 bases, and 9 bases had no gene match. The CDR3 sequence is 15 residues long. The CDR3 here is CASSYRQGAPSGYTF. The CDR3 region has the DNA TGTGCCAGCAGTTACAGGCAGGGGGCCCCTAGTGGCTACACCTTC.

This chain uses TRBV9 with TRBJ2-2; perhaps TRBD2 as D (5 bases). Trimming cost V 3 bases and J 6 bases, with 9 bases left between them. Germline CDR1 and CDR2: SGDLS and YYNGEE. The CDR3 covers 13 residues. CDR3 bases: TGTGCCAGCAGCGGCGGACTTTCCGGGGAGCTGTTTTTT. Amino acids: CASSGGLSGELFF.

The CDR3 DNA is TGCAGTGCCCCGGTCGTCTATGGCTACACCTTC. Translated: CSAPVVYGYTF. This sequence joins TRBV20-1 and TRBJ1-2, with D uncertain. Germline CDR1 DFQATT, CDR2 SNEGSKA (reference sequence). Trimming took off 6 bases at V and 4 bases at J, with 9 bases between the two ends. The CDR3 is made up of 11 amino acids.

This rearrangement joins TRBV2 to TRBJ1-2; 8 positions agree with TRBD1. Germline CDR1 is SNHLY and CDR2 is FYNNEI. The V and J ends lost 6 bases and 3 bases, in that order; junction bases with no gene match: 6. The length of the CDR3 is 14 residues. The CDR3: CASRDRAFDYGYTF. As DNA, the CDR3 is TGTGCCAGCAGGGACAGGGCGTTCGACTATGGCTACACCTTC.

This clone was detected only once. V usage is TRBV9 and J usage is TRBJ2-5; the D gene is possibly TRBD1 (5 bases). This CDR3 is built from 15 residues. From germline, CDR1 is SGDLS and CDR2 YYNGEE. The ends were cut back, 0 bases at V and 0 bases at J, with 9 bases in the middle. The CDR3 region is CASSVGSGHQETQYF. The DNA for the CDR3 is TGTGCCAGCAGCGTAGGCTCAGGGCACCAAGAGACCCAGTACTTC. The variable domain in full, with the rest retrieved from reference TRBV9 and TRBJ2-5, is DSGVTQTPKHLITATGQRVTLRCSPRSGDLSVYWYQQSLDQGLQFLIQYYNGEERAKGNILERFSAQQFPDLHSELNLSSLELGDSALYFCASSVGSGHQETQYFGPGTRLLVL.

This rearrangement joins TRBV2 to TRBJ2-7, with 9 bases identical to TRBD2. The V gene end was trimmed by 9 bases and the J gene end by 3 bases; junction bases not matched to a gene: 9. The CDR3 totals 14 residues. Per the germline V gene, CDR1 is SNHLY and CDR2 is FYNNEI. The CDR3 DNA reads as TGTGCCAGTTTACCTAGCGGGGCAAGCTACGAGCAGTACTTC. It encodes CASLPSGASYEQYF.

There are a few counts of this clone. The rearrangement joins TRBV2 to TRBJ1-5; D not certain. Germline assignment: CDR1 SNHLY and CDR2 FYNNEI. The V and J ends lost 3 bases and 6 bases respectively, with 9 bases between them. The CDR3 length is 13 residues. For the CDR3, the DNA is TGTGCCAGCAGTGATAACAGACCTCAGCCCCAGCATTTT. It codes for CASSDNRPQPQHF.

V usage is TRBV19 and J usage is TRBJ1-1; 9 bases align to TRBD1. This CDR3 comprises 15 residues. Germline loops: CDR1 LNHDA, CDR2 SQIVND (reference sequence). V trimming: 5 bases; J trimming: 4 bases; junction bases outside the gene matches: 8. This chain's CDR3 is CASSPLPGQGTEAFF. The CDR3 DNA sequence: TGTGCCAGTAGTCCTCTGCCGGGACAGGGCACTGAAGCTTTCTTT.

The J gene is TRBJ2-7, the V gene TRBV21-1; TRBD1 reflects the table's D call only, with no check against the DNA. TRBV21-1 is recorded as a pseudogene. This CDR3 has 13 amino acids. The CDR3: CASTLPTGYEQYF. In DNA form, the CDR3 reads TGTGCCAGCACCCTCCCGACAGGGTACGAGCAGTACTTC.

The chain combines TRBV15 with TRBJ2-5, with D perhaps matching TRBD1 (6 bases). Germline assignment: CDR1 LNHNV and CDR2 YYDKDF (reference sequence). CDR3 length equals 16 residues. Trimming stripped 5 bases from V and 5 bases from J, with 21 bases between. CDR3 sequence: CATSGLSGTSKETQYF. As DNA, the CDR3 is TGTGCCACCAGCGGCCTCTCCGGGACATCGAAGGAGACCCAGTACTTC.

This chain joins TRBV6-5 and TRBJ2-3; TRBD1 matches at 7 bases. The V gene end was trimmed by 2 bases and the J gene end by 3 bases; junction bases not matched to a gene: 5. Germline V gene data show CDR1 as MNHEY and CDR2 as SVGAGI. The CDR3 loop spans 15 amino acids. CDR3 bases: TGTGCCAGCAGTTACGGAACAGGGGTTACAGATACGCAGTATTTT. It codes for CASSYGTGVTDTQYF.

V gene TRBV7-2 combines with J gene TRBJ1-1; 9 bases align to TRBD1. The CDR3 spans 13 residues. The J segment lost 4 bases and the V segment lost 5 bases, leaving 2 bases of the junction unmatched. Germline CDR1 reads SGHTA; CDR2 reads FQGNSA. The CDR3 DNA sequence: TGTGCCAGCAGCGTGACAGGGGGCACTGAAGCTTTCTTT. As protein: CASSVTGGTEAFF.

This clone was seen only once. The rearrangement joins TRBV7-6 to TRBJ2-1; 10 bases agree with TRBD2. V gave up 5 bases and J gave up 3 bases; unmatched junction bases: 7. Germline V CDR1 and CDR2: SGHVS, FNYEAQ. This CDR3 has 16 residues. DNA of the CDR3: TGTGCCAGCAGCCCCTTCGTAGCGGGAGGCTACAATGAGCAGTTCTTC. Its protein is CASSPFVAGGYNEQFF.

The genes are TRBV7-6 and TRBJ2-2; 7 nucleotides line up with TRBD1. Losses at the gene ends were 2 bases for V and 5 bases for J; bases not matched to a gene: 20. This CDR3 is 20 amino acids long. From germline, CDR1 is SGHVS and CDR2 FNYEAQ. CDR3 DNA: TGTGCCAGCAGCTTATCCCCTACATTGACAGGGACGGGGAAAACCGGGGAGCTGTTTTTT. Amino acids: CASSLSPTLTGTGKTGELFF. Variable domain in full (rest from reference TRBV7-6 and TRBJ2-2): GAGVSQSPRYKVTKRGQDVALRCDPISGHVSLYWYRQALGQGPEFLTYFNYEAQQDKSGLPNDRFSAERPEGSISTLTIQRTEQRDSAMYRCASSLSPTLTGTGKTGELFFGEGSRLTVL.

CDR3 region: CASSLVVGTAREQFF. The CDR3 DNA sequence: TGTGCCAGCAGCTTAGTAGTCGGGACTGCCCGTGAGCAGTTCTTC. V and J are TRBV7-9 and TRBJ2-1; a possible D gene is TRBD2 (6 bases). The CDR3 covers 15 residues. V lost 1 base and J 9 bases, leaving 16 bases between the germline ends. Germline V gene sequence: CDR1 SEHNR, CDR2 FQNEAQ (reference sequence).

The CDR3 bases are TGCGCCAGCAGTGAGTCACAACGTCAAATATCCCTCTATGGCTACACCTTC. Encoded protein: CASSESQRQISLYGYTF. The chain links TRBV10-2 to TRBJ1-2; D not resolved. Germline assignment: CDR1 WSHSY and CDR2 SAAADI. The length of the CDR3 is 17 residues. The germline V and J ends were trimmed by 0 bases and 4 bases, with 18 bases remaining between them.

V is TRBV4-1 and J is TRBJ1-5; D perhaps matches TRBD1 (6 bases). V lost 4 bases and J lost 6, with 19 bases in between. The CDR3 sequence is 16 residues long. CDR1 and CDR2 from the germline V gene are MGHRA and YSYEKL. The CDR3 loop is CASSPNRARGPQPQHF. In DNA form, the CDR3 reads TGCGCCAGCAGCCCCAACAGGGCACGGGGCCCTCAGCCCCAGCATTTT.

The J gene is TRBJ1-4, the V gene TRBV5-5; D possibly corresponds to TRBD1 (6 bases). Trimming removed 0 bases from V and 8 bases from J, with 20 bases in between. The CDR3 is 17 amino acids. The germline CDR1 and CDR2 sequences are SGHKS and YYEKEE (reference sequence). Here the CDR3 reads CASSLVPGAGAKEKLFF. The DNA for the CDR3 is TGTGCCAGCAGCTTGGTTCCGGGGGCGGGAGCGAAGGAAAAACTGTTTTTT.

The V call is TRBV5-1, the J call TRBJ1-6; TRBD1 is a possible D gene (6 bases). The length of the CDR3 is 16 residues. With 1 base removed from V and 9 bases from J, the gap between germline ends came to 17 bases. CDR1 is SGHRS, CDR2 YFSETQ, per germline. DNA for the CDR3: TGCGCCAGCAGCTTGACCACCGGGACATACGCTTCACCCCTCCACTTT. It specifies CASSLTTGTYASPLHF. The whole variable domain, filled in from reference TRBV5-1 and TRBJ1-6, reads KAGVTQTPRYLIKTRGQQVTLSCSPISGHRSVSWYQQTPGQGLQFLFEYFSETQRNKGNFPGRFSGRQFSNSRSEMNVSTLELGDSALYLCASSLTTGTYASPLHFGNGTRLTVT.

V and J are TRBV5-1 and TRBJ2-3; D might be TRBD2 (6 bases). In germline, CDR1 is SGHRS, CDR2 YFSETQ. This CDR3 region has 12 residues. V lost 4 bases and J lost 6, with 9 bases in between. For the CDR3, the DNA is TGCGCCAGCAGCACTAGCCTGGATACGCAGTATTTT. Residues: CASSTSLDTQYF.

V and J are TRBV28 and TRBJ2-7, with D tentatively TRBD1 (5 bases). V dropped 3 bases and J dropped 6 bases, with 12 bases sitting between them. CDR1 is MDHEN and CDR2 is SYDVKM in the germline V gene. The length of the CDR3 is 13 residues. CDR3 region: CASSFEQASEQYF. In nucleotides, the CDR3 is TGTGCCAGCAGTTTTGAACAGGCCAGCGAGCAGTACTTC.

J is TRBJ2-5 and V is TRBV27, with 9 bases matching TRBD1. Germline CDR1 and CDR2: MNHEY and SMNVEV (reference sequence). The CDR3 covers 15 residues. Trimming took 6 bases from V and 1 from J; bases not matched to a gene: 6. The CDR3 DNA sequence: TGTGCCAGCAGGCCTTGGGGACAGGGCCAAGAGACCCAGTACTTC. As protein: CASRPWGQGQETQYF.

This clone was seen a single time. This rearrangement joins TRBV14 to TRBJ2-5; TRBD1 is a possible D gene (5 bases). CDR1 and CDR2 from the germline V gene are SGHDN and FVKESK. The CDR3 totals 15 residues. Trimming took 1 base from V and 1 from J, leaving 10 bases between them. The DNA of the CDR3 is TGTGCCAGCAGCCAAGTTCTGACAGCCCAAGAGACCCAGTACTTC. It codes for CASSQVLTAQETQYF.